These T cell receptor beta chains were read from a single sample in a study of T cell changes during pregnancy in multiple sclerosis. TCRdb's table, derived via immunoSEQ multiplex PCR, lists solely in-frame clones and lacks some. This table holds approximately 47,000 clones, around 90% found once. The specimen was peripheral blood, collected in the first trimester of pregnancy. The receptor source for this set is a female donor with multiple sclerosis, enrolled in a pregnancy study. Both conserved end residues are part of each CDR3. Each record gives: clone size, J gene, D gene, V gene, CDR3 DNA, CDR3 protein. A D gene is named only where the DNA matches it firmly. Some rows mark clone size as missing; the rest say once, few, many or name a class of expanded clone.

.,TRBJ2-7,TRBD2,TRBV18,TGTGCCAGCTCACTTGGGGGGGACGAGCAGTACTTC,CASSLGGDEQYF
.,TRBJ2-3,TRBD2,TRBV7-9,TGTGCCAGCAGCTTCGGGAGGGAGATCCCCACAGATACGCAGTATTTT,CASSFGREIPTDTQYF
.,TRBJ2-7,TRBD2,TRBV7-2,TGTGCCAGCAGCTTAATGCCAGGGACTAGCGGCGCGGAGCAGTACTTC,CASSLMPGTSGAEQYF
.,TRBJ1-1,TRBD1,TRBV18,TGTGCCAGCTCACGGACGGGACAGGGGGTATGGTCCACTGAAGCTTTCTTT,CASSRTGQGVWSTEAFF
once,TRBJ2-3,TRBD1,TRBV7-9,TGTGCCAGCAGCCCGTACAGGGGGAGCACAGATACGCAGTATTTT,CASSPYRGSTDTQYF
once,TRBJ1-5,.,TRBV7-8,TGTGCCAGCAGCTTAGGGCTGGCGGGGAATATCAATCAGCCCCAGCATTTT,CASSLGLAGNINQPQHF
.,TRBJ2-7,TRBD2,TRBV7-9,TGTGCCAGCAGCGCCCTCGTTGGGGGGGGGAACGAGCAGTACTTC,CASSALVGGGNEQYF
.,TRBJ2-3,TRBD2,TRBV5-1,TGCGCCAGCAGCTTGGTTCTAGCGGGGGGCACAGATACGCAGTATTTT,CASSLVLAGGTDTQYF
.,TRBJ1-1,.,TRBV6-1,TGTGCCAGCAGTCCCTTGGGGGGGGGACCCACTGAAGCTTTCTTT,CASSPLGGGPTEAFF
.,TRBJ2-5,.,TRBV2,TGTGCCAGCAGTGAAGGGTTTATGAGCTACGAGACCCAGTACTTC,CASSEGFMSYETQYF
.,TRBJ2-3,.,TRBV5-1,TGCGCCAGCAGCGCGGGGGATACGCAGTATTTT,CASSAGDTQYF
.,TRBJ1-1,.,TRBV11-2,TGTGCCAGCAGCTTGGAAAGGACAGTAACTGAAGCTTTCTTT,CASSLERTVTEAFF
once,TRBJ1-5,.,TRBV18,TGTGCCAGCTCACAGGGGCGCGATCAGCCCCAGCATTTT,CASSQGRDQPQHF
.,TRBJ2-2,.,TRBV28,TGTGCCAGCAGTTTATCACCAGCGGCGAACACCGGGGAGCTGTTTTTT,CASSLSPAANTGELFF
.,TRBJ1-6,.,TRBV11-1,TGTGCCAGCAGACCCGACGGCGTATCAGGGGCCCTCCACTTT,CASRPDGVSGALHF
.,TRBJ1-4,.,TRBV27,TGTGCCAGCAGCCCTCCGGGTGAAAAACTGTTTTTT,CASSPPGEKLFF
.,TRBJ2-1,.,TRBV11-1,TGTGCCAGCAGCTTAGATGGCTGGGACTCGAATGAGCAGTTCTTC,CASSLDGWDSNEQFF
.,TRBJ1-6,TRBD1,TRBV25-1,TGTGCCAGCAGTGACTGGGACAGGGGGCTTATCGATAATTCACCCCTCCACTTT,CASSDWDRGLIDNSPLHF
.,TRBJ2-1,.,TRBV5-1,TGCGCCAGCAGCTGGGGGGGGGCAGGGTATGAGCAGTTCTTC,CASSWGGAGYEQFF
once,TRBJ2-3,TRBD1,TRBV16,TGTGCCAGCAGCCAATCGGGACAGGGGAAAAATACGCAGTATTTT,CASSQSGQGKNTQYF
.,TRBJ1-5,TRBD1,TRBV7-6,TGTGCCAGCAGCTTGGGACAGGACAATCAGCCCCAGCATTTT,CASSLGQDNQPQHF
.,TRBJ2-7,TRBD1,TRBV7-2,TGTGCCAGCAGCGCCACGCCGGGACAGGGGATCAATAAGTACTTC,CASSATPGQGINKYF
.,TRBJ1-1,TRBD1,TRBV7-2,TGTGCCAGCAGCCTAGGGACAGGGAGTTACGTAGAAGCTTTCTTT,CASSLGTGSYVEAFF
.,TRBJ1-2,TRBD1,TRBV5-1,TGCGCCAGCAGCTGGACAGGGTTGGAGACCTATGGCTACACCTTC,CASSWTGLETYGYTF
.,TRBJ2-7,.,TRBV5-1,TGCGCCAGCAGCTTACAGGGATTCTACGAGCAGTACTTC,CASSLQGFYEQYF
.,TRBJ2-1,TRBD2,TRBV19,TGTGCCAGTAGTATATTCGGGACTAGTCAGTTCTTC,CASSIFGTSQFF
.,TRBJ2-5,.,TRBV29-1,TGCAGCGTTGAGGGCCCGTCCTCCGGGCAGGGGACCCAGTACTTC,CSVEGPSSGQGTQYF
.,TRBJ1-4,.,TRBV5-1,TGCGCCAGCACCCCGATGGGGGGGCCCCTTGAAAAACTGTTTTTT,CASTPMGGPLEKLFF
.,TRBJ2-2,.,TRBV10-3,TGTGCCATCAGTGTGAGAGGGGGAAACACCGGGGAGCTGTTTTTT,CAISVRGGNTGELFF
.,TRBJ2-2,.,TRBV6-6,TGTGCCAGCAGTTATAGACTACCGAACACCGGGGAGCTGTTTTTT,CASSYRLPNTGELFF
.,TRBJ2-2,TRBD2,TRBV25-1,TGTGCCAGCAGTGCTAGCGGGGACACCGGGGAGCTGTTTTTT,CASSASGDTGELFF
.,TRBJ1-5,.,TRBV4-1,TGCGCCAGCTCCGTTAGGCCAGCGATAAATCAGCCCCAGCATTTT,CASSVRPAINQPQHF
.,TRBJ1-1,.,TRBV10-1,TGCGCCCGTCAATCGAGTAACCTCCCGAACACTGAAGCTTTCTTT,CARQSSNLPNTEAFF
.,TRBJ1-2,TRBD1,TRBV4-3,TGCGCCAGCAGCCCGGCCCCCGGGACAGGGGGCGGGGGGGGCTATGGCTACACCTTC,CASSPAPGTGGGGGYGYTF
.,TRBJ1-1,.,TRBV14,TGTGCCAGCAGCCGCCGGATGACAGCGAACACTGAAGCTTTCTTT,CASSRRMTANTEAFF
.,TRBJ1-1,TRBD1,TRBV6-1,TGTGCCAGCAGTGACCGGACAGGTCTGAACACTGAAGCTTTCTTT,CASSDRTGLNTEAFF
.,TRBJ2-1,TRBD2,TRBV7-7,TGTGCTAGCAGCCCAGGCCTAGCGGGGGGTCGAAATGAGCAGTTCTTC,CASSPGLAGGRNEQFF
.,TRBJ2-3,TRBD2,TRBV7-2,TGTGCCAGCAGCCTAGCGGGGGGGCCATGGGATACGCAGTATTTT,CASSLAGGPWDTQYF
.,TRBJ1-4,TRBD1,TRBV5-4,TGTGCCAGCAGCTTGAGGGGGCTGGGTGAAAAACTGTTTTTT,CASSLRGLGEKLFF
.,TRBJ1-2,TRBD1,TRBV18,TGTGCCAGCTCACGGGACAGGGGGCAGGTGGATGGCTACACCTTC,CASSRDRGQVDGYTF
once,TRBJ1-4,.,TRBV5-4,TGTGCCAGCAGCTTGGATCGGGGGGGTGCTAATGAAAAACTGTTTTTT,CASSLDRGGANEKLFF
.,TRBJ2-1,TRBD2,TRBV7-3,TGTGCCAGCAGCTCAACTAGCGGGGGAAACAATGAGCAGTTCTTC,CASSSTSGGNNEQFF
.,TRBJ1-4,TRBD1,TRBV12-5,TGTGCTAGTGGTGCAGGGACAGGCGTTAATGAAAAACTGTTTTTT,CASGAGTGVNEKLFF
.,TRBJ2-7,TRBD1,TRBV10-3,TGTGCCATCATGGGGACAGGGGGCTCCTACGAGCAGTACTTC,CAIMGTGGSYEQYF
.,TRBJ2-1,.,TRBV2,TGTGCCAGCAGACAGGGATCGGATGAGCAGTTCTTC,CASRQGSDEQFF
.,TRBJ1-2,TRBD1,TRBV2,TGTGCCAGCAGTGAGGGTGGGACAGACAGCTTC,CASSEGGTDSF
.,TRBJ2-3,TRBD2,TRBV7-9,TGTGCCAGCAGCTTACAGCGGGGGGCCGGGGATACGCAGTATTTT,CASSLQRGAGDTQYF
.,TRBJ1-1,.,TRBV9,TGTGCCAGCAGCGTAGATTCCGGGGAGGCAGCGCAAGCTGAAGCTTTCTTT,CASSVDSGEAAQAEAFF
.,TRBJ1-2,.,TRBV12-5,TGTGCTAGTGGTTTCCATCCGCTCCCGGGGGTATACTATGGCTACACCTTC,CASGFHPLPGVYYGYTF
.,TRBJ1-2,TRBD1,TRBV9,TGTGCCAGCAGCGGCGCAGGGGGCTTGGGGGGCTACACCTTC,CASSGAGGLGGYTF
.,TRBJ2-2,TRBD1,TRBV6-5,TGTGCCAGCCACAGGGGTGAGAACACCGGGGAGCTGTTTTTT,CASHRGENTGELFF